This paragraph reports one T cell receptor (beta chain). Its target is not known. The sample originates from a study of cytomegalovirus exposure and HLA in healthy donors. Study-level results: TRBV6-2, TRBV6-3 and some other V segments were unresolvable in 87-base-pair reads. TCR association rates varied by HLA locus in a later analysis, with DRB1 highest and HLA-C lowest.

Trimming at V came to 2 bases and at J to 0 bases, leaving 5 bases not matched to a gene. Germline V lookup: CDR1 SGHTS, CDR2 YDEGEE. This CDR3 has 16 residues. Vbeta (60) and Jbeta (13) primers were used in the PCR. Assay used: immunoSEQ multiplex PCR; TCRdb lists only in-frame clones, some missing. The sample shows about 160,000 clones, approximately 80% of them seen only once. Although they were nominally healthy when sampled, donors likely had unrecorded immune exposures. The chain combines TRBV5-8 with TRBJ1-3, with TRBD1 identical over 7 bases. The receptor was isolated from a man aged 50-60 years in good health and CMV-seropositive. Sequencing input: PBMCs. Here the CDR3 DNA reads TGTGCCAGCAGCTTTCGGACAGGTAGCTCTGGAAACACCATATATTTT. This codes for CASSFRTGSSGNTIYF.